These 22 T cell receptor beta chains were sequenced from one sample in a study of cytomegalovirus exposure and HLA in healthy donors. Libraries were prepared by immunoSEQ multiplex PCR; TCRdb keeps only in-frame clonotypes and omits some of them. The profile shows about 57,000 clones, 80% to 90% of them singletons. The specimen was PBMCs. Source of these receptors: a woman aged 18-29 years in good health and CMV-seronegative.

This clone was seen a single time. The gene calls are TRBV2 and TRBJ2-3, with 8 bases fitting TRBD1. CDR1 and CDR2 from the germline V gene are SNHLY and FYNNEI. There are 15 residues in the CDR3. J lost 0 bases, V lost 6 bases, and 5 bases had no gene match. CDR3 in DNA: TGTGCCAGCAGAGCAGGACAGGGTAGCACAGATACGCAGTATTTT. Amino acid sequence: CASRAGQGSTDTQYF.

The chain uses TRBV6-6 and TRBJ1-1; D gene ambiguous. The germline gives CDR1 MNHNY, CDR2 SVGAGI (reference sequence). The CDR3 consists of 16 residues. Trimming removed 0 bases from V and 3 bases from J, with 14 bases in between. Here the CDR3 reads CASSYSSPGFDTEAFF. CDR3 nucleotides: TGTGCCAGCAGTTACTCGTCCCCGGGATTCGACACTGAAGCTTTCTTT.

The genes are TRBV7-9 and TRBJ1-4; 8 positions match TRBD1. Germline V gene data show CDR1 as SEHNR and CDR2 as FQNEAQ (reference sequence). J was trimmed by 6 bases and V by 10 bases; bases with no gene match: 7. The CDR3 loop spans 13 amino acids. The CDR3 DNA follows: TGTGCCACCAGGGGGCGTGAGGATGAAAAACTGTTTTTT. This sequence encodes CATRGREDEKLFF.

This chain uses TRBV28 with TRBJ2-7, with a tentative D call TRBD2 (7 bases). Looked up from germline, CDR1 is MDHEN and CDR2 is SYDVKM. CDR3 length equals 17 residues. Trimming removed 4 bases from V and 4 bases from J, with 23 bases in between. The CDR3 coding sequence is TGTGCCAGCAGTTCCGCATCTACGGGGGGCCCCCTGTACGAGCAGTACTTC. The encoded protein is CASSSASTGGPLYEQYF.

V and J are TRBV7-8 and TRBJ1-2; D not certain. Looked up from germline, CDR1 is SGHVS and CDR2 is FQNEAQ. The CDR3 has 14 residues. V was clipped by 3 bases and J by 2 bases, with 10 bases between them. The CDR3 DNA is TGTGCCAGCAGCTTCAGGTCGCCCAACTATGGCTACACCTTC. This sequence encodes CASSFRSPNYGYTF.

This chain joins TRBV28 and TRBJ2-5, with 8 nucleotides matching TRBD1. V gave up 5 bases and J gave up 2 bases; unmatched junction bases: 10. Germline lookup yields CDR1 MDHEN and CDR2 SYDVKM. The CDR3 has 16 residues. CDR3 nucleotide sequence: TGTGCCAGCAGTCCGAACGACAGGGGTGGGCAAGAGACCCAGTACTTC. Residues: CASSPNDRGGQETQYF.

This chain uses TRBV21-1 with TRBJ2-7; the table's D call, TRBD2, was not checked against the DNA. TRBV21-1 is tagged as a pseudogene. The CDR3 totals 15 residues. In DNA, the CDR3 is TGTGCCAGCAGCAAAGTTCGCGGGGTAAACTACGAGCAGTACTTC. Translated: CASSKVRGVNYEQYF.

This clone was seen a handful of times. The rearrangement joins TRBV30 to TRBJ2-2; TRBD1 aligns across 8 bases. This CDR3 spans 18 amino acids. Looked up from germline, CDR1 is GTSNPN and CDR2 is SVGIG (reference sequence). With 1 base clipped from V and 1 base from J, the junction kept 11 bases outside the gene matches. The CDR3: CAWSEYRGDFLNTGELFF. The CDR3 DNA reads TGTGCCTGGAGTGAGTACAGGGGGGATTTCCTGAACACCGGGGAGCTGTTTTTT.

The CDR3 loop reads CASSYTGNSNQPQHF. The CDR3 DNA sequence: TGTGCCAGCAGTTACACGGGGAATAGCAATCAGCCCCAGCATTTT. The chain employs TRBV6-6 and TRBJ1-5; no reliable D call. Germline CDR1 and CDR2: MNHNY and SVGAGI (reference sequence). Trimming shortened V by 2 bases and J by 0 bases, and 8 bases separated the two germline ends. The CDR3 spans 15 residues.

This sequence joins TRBV5-1 and TRBJ2-5; the match to TRBD2 covers 15 bases. Germline V lookup: CDR1 SGHRS, CDR2 YFSETQ. The V and J ends lost 2 bases and 5 bases, in that order; junction bases with no gene match: 7. This CDR3 is 17 amino acids long. CDR3 in DNA: TGCGCCAGCAGCTTAGGACTAGCGGGAGGGGCAGGGGAGACCCAGTACTTC. It is translated as CASSLGLAGGAGETQYF.

V usage is TRBV6-1 and J usage is TRBJ2-1; 7 bases map to TRBD2. Germline loops: CDR1 MNHNS, CDR2 SASEGT. The junction had 7 bases not matched to a gene; V was cut back by 6 bases and J by 2 bases. The length of the CDR3 is 15 residues. The CDR3 protein is CASSSTSVAYNEQFF. CDR3 DNA sequence: TGTGCCAGCAGCTCCACTAGCGTAGCCTACAATGAGCAGTTCTTC.

This rearrangement joins TRBV7-2 to TRBJ2-7; TRBD1 matches at 7 bases. From germline, CDR1 is SGHTA and CDR2 FQGNSA. With V trimmed by 5 bases and J by 2 bases, 6 bases remained unmatched. The length of the CDR3 is 14 residues. In DNA form, the CDR3 reads TGTGCCAGCAGCCAACAGACAGGGACCTACGAGCAGTACTTC. Its translation is CASSQQTGTYEQYF.

The chain is built from TRBV27 and TRBJ2-3, with 9 bases aligning to TRBD1. The CDR3 spans 15 residues. V was pared by 4 bases and J by 1 base, with 3 bases of the junction left unmatched. Germline values: CDR1 MNHEY, CDR2 SMNVEV (reference sequence). CDR3 nucleotides: TGTGCCAGCAGTTCACAGGGGGCTGGCACAGATACGCAGTATTTT. Amino acids: CASSSQGAGTDTQYF.

This clone has only one observation. The gene calls are TRBV7-5 and TRBJ2-5; the table's D call TRBD1 went unverified against the DNA. TRBV7-5 is marked as a pseudogene. CDR3 length: 15 amino acids. CDR3 bases: TGTGTCAGAAGCCCGCTTGGGACAGCTCAAGAGACCCAGTACTTC. This encodes CVRSPLGTAQETQYF.

The chain couples TRBV30 to TRBJ1-4; no definite D call. The V and J ends lost 2 bases and 0 bases respectively, with 16 bases between them. Germline CDR1 reads GTSNPN; CDR2 reads SVGIG (reference sequence). This CDR3 comprises 17 residues. The CDR3 loop is CAWSSLGWIATNEKLFF. As DNA, the CDR3 is TGTGCCTGGAGTTCCCTCGGGTGGATTGCAACTAATGAAAAACTGTTTTTT. The full variable domain, rest sourced from reference TRBV30 and TRBJ1-4, is SQTIHQWPATLVQPVGSPLSLECTVEGTSNPNLYWYRQAAGRGLQLLFYSVGIGQISSEVPQNLSASRPQDRQFILSSKKLLLSDSGFYLCAWSSLGWIATNEKLFFGSGTQLSVL.

The chain joins TRBV27 to TRBJ2-1; the D gene is possibly TRBD2 (6 bases). V was cut by 6 bases and J by 8 bases, with 17 bases left in between. The length of the CDR3 is 14 residues. Germline lookup yields CDR1 MNHEY and CDR2 SMNVEV (reference sequence). CDR3 loop: CASSTLSSGDEQFF. The DNA of the CDR3 is TGTGCCAGCAGCACCCTCTCGTCGGGGGATGAGCAGTTCTTC.

This clone occurred once. The chain has TRBV5-4 and TRBJ1-2; TRBD1 matches 7 bases. This CDR3 spans 16 amino acids. Losses at the gene ends were 4 bases for V and 4 bases for J; bases not matched to a gene: 13. From germline, CDR1 is SGHNT and CDR2 YYREEE (reference sequence). CDR3 loop: CASSPGQGEVSYGYTF. In nucleotides, the CDR3 is TGTGCCAGCAGCCCCGGTCAGGGGGAAGTGAGCTATGGCTACACCTTC.

The V and J genes are TRBV7-9 and TRBJ2-7; TRBD2 agrees at 7 bases. Per germline, CDR1 SEHNR and CDR2 FQNEAQ (reference sequence). Trimming removed 5 bases from V and 3 bases from J; junction bases left unmatched: 10. There are 15 residues in the CDR3. The DNA for the CDR3 is TGTGCCAGCAGCCCGCGAGGGCTAGCGGACTACGAGCAGTACTTC. This translates into CASSPRGLADYEQYF.

V gene TRBV7-2 combines with J gene TRBJ2-1; D call uncertain. The CDR3 length is 16 residues. CDR1 SGHTA and CDR2 FQGNSA come from the germline V gene. The V gene lost 5 bases and the J gene lost 8 bases, with 22 bases spanning the gap. The CDR3 region is CASSRRKDSYGDEQFF. For the CDR3, the DNA is TGTGCCAGCAGCCGGCGGAAAGACTCATATGGCGATGAGCAGTTCTTC.

This clone appeared once. The chain has TRBV7-2 and TRBJ2-1, with 8 bases matching TRBD2. V dropped 1 base and J dropped 9; count of bases not matched to a gene: 5. Per the germline V gene, CDR1 is SGHTA and CDR2 is FQGNSA. The CDR3 spans 14 residues. The CDR3: CASSLGGLAPEQFF. The CDR3 coding sequence is TGTGCCAGCAGCTTAGGAGGACTAGCTCCTGAGCAGTTCTTC.

CDR3 DNA sequence: TGCGCCAGCCACAACGACCCAGCGGGGCAGCCCCAGCATTTT. As protein: CASHNDPAGQPQHF. J is TRBJ1-5 and V is TRBV10-2, with D unresolved. CDR3 length: 14 amino acids. The ends were cut back, 8 bases at V and 7 bases at J, with 18 bases in the middle. Germline CDR1 is WSHSY and CDR2 is SAAADI.

The chain recombines TRBV29-1 with TRBJ1-2, with 7 bases fitting TRBD1. Per germline, CDR1 SQVTM and CDR2 ANQGSEA. The CDR3 sequence is 13 residues long. The V gene end was trimmed by 6 bases and the J gene end by 5 bases; junction bases not matched to a gene: 9. CDR3 sequence (DNA): TGCAGCGTCACAGGGGAAGTTGGATATGGCTACACCTTC. Amino acid sequence: CSVTGEVGYGYTF.